This paragraph covers one T cell receptor beta chain sequence. With V trimmed by 8 bases and J by 4 bases, 10 bases remained unmatched. Per the germline V gene, CDR1 is MNHNY and CDR2 is SVGAGI (reference sequence). The CDR3 spans 16 residues. The entry originates in a study of blood T cell repertoires in COVID-19. Turning to the study itself: COVID-19 samples collected from the United States, Italy and Spain covered acute and convalescent phases.

The assay was immunoSEQ multiplex PCR, and TCRdb's table has in-frame clones only and misses some. The sample lists just over 300,000 clones; around 87% were seen once. The genes are TRBV6-6 and TRBJ1-5, with 11 bases aligning to TRBD1. The sequence came from a young man with active or convalescent COVID-19. Sequenced sample: peripheral blood. The CDR3 sequence: CASGPRGTGGNQPQHF. In DNA form, the CDR3 reads TGTGCCAGCGGCCCCCGGGGGACAGGGGGAAATCAGCCCCAGCATTTT.